Below, 11 T cell receptor beta chains from the same sample are listed, as sequenced in a study of immune heterogeneity within non-small cell lung tumors. Multiplex PCR amplified the TCR beta CDR3 region. Its first round ran for 10 to 11 cycles with 32 V and 13 J primers. TCRdb passed the multiplex PCR reads through MiXCR, listing each CDR3 protein once. Altogether under 25,000 distinct CDR3 sequences are present, approximately 30% being singletons, with the ten largest covering roughly 4%. Each sample used 550 to 600 ng of genomic DNA from bulk tumor tissue. Several biopsies were collected from each primary tumor during surgery. They were spaced as far apart as possible within the tumor mass. The patients were newly diagnosed with non-small cell lung cancer, had not been treated, and had curative surgery. The sample comprised lung tumor tissue. The receptors were sampled from a man aged 40-49 years with non-small cell lung cancer.

The chain is built from TRBV20-1 and TRBJ1-1; D might be TRBD1 (5 bases). Between the trimmed V and J ends, which lost 1 base and 0 bases, there was a span of 15 bases. CDR3 length: 16 residues. CDR1 and CDR2 (germline): DFQATT, SNEGSKA (reference sequence). CDR3 in DNA: TGCAGTGCTAGAGCCCCCCCCGTCAGGGTGAACACTGAAGCTTTCTTT. The encoded protein is CSARAPPVRVNTEAFF.

This clonotype is deemed medium-sized. The chain combines TRBV11-2 with TRBJ2-2; D not resolved. The CDR3 runs to 15 residues. With 2 bases removed from V and 0 bases from J, the gap between germline ends came to 7 bases. Per the germline V gene, CDR1 is SGHAT and CDR2 is FQNNGV. CDR3 residues: CASSLQRANTGELFF. CDR3 DNA sequence: TGTGCCAGCAGCTTACAACGTGCGAACACCGGGGAGCTGTTTTTT. The complete variable domain, with remaining parts taken from reference TRBV11-2 and TRBJ2-2, reads EAGVAQSPRYKIIEKRQSVAFWCNPISGHATLYWYQQILGQGPKLLIQFQNNGVVDDSQLPKDRFSAERLKGVDSTLKIQPAKLEDSAVYLCASSLQRANTGELFFGEGSRLTVL.

This clonotype was detected only a few times. The J gene is TRBJ1-1, the V gene TRBV29-1; no clear D gene. CDR3 size: 16 residues. The V end lost 4 bases, the J end lost 1 base, and 19 bases lay between the germline ends. From germline, CDR1 is SQVTM and CDR2 ANQGSEA. Here the CDR3 DNA reads TGCAGCGTTGCCCTCTTTGCTTGGGGTTCGAACACTGAAGCTTTCTTT. Amino acids: CSVALFAWGSNTEAFF. The full variable domain, its missing parts supplied by reference TRBV29-1 and TRBJ1-1, is SAVISQKPSRDICQRGTSLTIQCQVDSQVTMMFWYRQQPGQSLTLIATANQGSEATYESGFVIDKFPISRPNLTFSTLTVSNMSPEDSSIYLCSVALFAWGSNTEAFFGQGTRLTVV.

This chain connects TRBV20-1 to TRBJ1-2, with 7 bases identical to TRBD1. V lost 4 bases to trimming and J lost 8 bases; unmatched junction nucleotides: 10. The CDR3 sequence is 13 residues long. Per germline, CDR1 DFQATT and CDR2 SNEGSKA (reference sequence). In DNA, the CDR3 is TGCAGTGCTACCGGGACAGCTGCGCGAGGCTACACCTTC. This gives the protein CSATGTAARGYTF.

With respect to this clonotype: One base away lies a much larger clone, so this may be a sequencing read error. The gene calls are TRBV6-1 and TRBJ2-7; maybe TRBD2 (6 bases). The CDR3 consists of 13 residues. Germline CDR1 MNHNS, CDR2 SASEGT. DNA for the CDR3: TGTGCCAGCAGTGAAACGGGACTGTCCGAGCAGCACTTC. Translating it yields CASSETGLSEQHF.

This clonotype is medium-sized within its sample. CDR3 in amino acids: CASSFVGGGPREQYF. The CDR3 bases are TGTGCCAGCAGTTTTGTGGGAGGTGGCCCGCGGGAGCAGTACTTC. The chain combines TRBV28 with TRBJ2-7; maybe TRBD2 (6 bases). The CDR3 has 15 residues. V lost 3 bases and J 7 bases, leaving 19 bases between the germline ends. Per the germline V gene, CDR1 is MDHEN and CDR2 is SYDVKM.

This chain joins TRBV6-1 and TRBJ1-1, with D possibly matching TRBD1 (6 bases). V lost 8 bases and J 0 bases, leaving 13 bases between the germline ends. Per germline, CDR1 MNHNS and CDR2 SASEGT. The CDR3 covers 14 residues. CDR3 bases: TGTGCCAGCGTCCGGACAGACATGAACACTGAAGCTTTCTTT. It is translated as CASVRTDMNTEAFF.

This clonotype has only a few counts. This chain's CDR3 is CASSGDSPNTEAFF. The CDR3 nucleotides read TGCGCCAGCAGCGGTGACAGCCCGAACACTGAAGCTTTCTTT. The J gene is TRBJ1-1, the V gene TRBV5-1; weak D call: TRBD1 (5 bases). The CDR3 covers 14 residues. CDR1 is SGHRS, CDR2 YFSETQ, per germline. V was clipped by 4 bases and J by 1 base, with 11 bases between them.

This chain joins TRBV5-5 and TRBJ2-5; 12 nucleotides line up with TRBD2. J gave up 2 bases and V 3 bases, and 5 bases lay outside the gene matches. CDR1 and CDR2 from the germline V gene are SGHKS and YYEKEE (reference sequence). The CDR3 is made up of 16 amino acids. For the CDR3, the DNA is TGTGCCAGCAGCTCCCGACTAGCGGGAGTTCAAGAGACCCAGTACTTC. Translating gives CASSSRLAGVQETQYF.

This clonotype was observed a handful of times. The rearrangement uses TRBV6-2 or TRBV6-3 and TRBJ2-4, with D unresolved. CDR1 MNHEY and CDR2 SVGEGT come from the germline V gene. The CDR3 runs 14 residues. Trimming cost V 6 bases and J 0 bases, with 9 bases left between them. CDR3 in amino acids: CASRLGPAKNIQYF. CDR3 sequence (DNA): TGTGCCAGCAGATTAGGCCCAGCCAAAAACATTCAGTACTTC.

On this clonotype: A single base separates this from a much larger clone, so it may be a read error. This chain joins TRBV9 and TRBJ2-1; the match to TRBD2 covers 8 bases. CDR3 length: 16 residues. Germline V lookup: CDR1 SGDLS, CDR2 YYNGEE. CDR3 protein: CSSSNQRGSSYNEQFF. The CDR3 DNA reads as TGTTCCAGCAGCAATCAGCGGGGGAGCTCCTACAATGAGCAGTTCTTC.